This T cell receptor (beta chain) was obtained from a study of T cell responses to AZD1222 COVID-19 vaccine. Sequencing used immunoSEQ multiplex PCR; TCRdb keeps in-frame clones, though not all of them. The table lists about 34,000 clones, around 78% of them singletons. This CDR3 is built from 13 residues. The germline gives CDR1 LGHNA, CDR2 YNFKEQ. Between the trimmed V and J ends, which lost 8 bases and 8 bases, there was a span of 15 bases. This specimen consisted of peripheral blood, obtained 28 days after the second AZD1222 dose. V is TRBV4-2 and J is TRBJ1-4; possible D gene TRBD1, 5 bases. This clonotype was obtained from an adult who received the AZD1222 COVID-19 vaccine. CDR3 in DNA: TGTGCCAGCGGATTGGGGGAAGAGGAAAAACTGTTTTTT. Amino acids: CASGLGEEEKLFF.